The 22 T cell receptor beta chains reported below all come from one sample, sequenced in a study of molecular identifiers for immune sequencing clone quantification. A single record per CDR3 protein comes from TCRdb applying MiXCR to the PCR reads. The top ten clones hold about 1.5% of a sample with about 63,000 distinct CDR3 sequences, about 19% of them seen once. Material for sequencing was naive CD8+ T cells from blood, with Jurkat cell RNA spiked in. Subset defined: FACS-sorted CD8+CD4-CCR7+CD45RA+ naive T cells. The receptors here all came from a human donor in good health. Some libraries in this study had Jurkat cell RNA spiked in.

The rearrangement uses TRBV10-3 and TRBJ2-1, with D perhaps TRBD2 (5 bases). CDR3 length equals 13 residues. The germline V and J ends were trimmed by 4 bases and 4 bases, with 8 bases remaining between them. The germline V gene encodes CDR1 ENHRY and CDR2 SYGVKD. CDR3 sequence (DNA): TGTGCCATCAGTGGAGGGCTGTACAATGAGCAGTTCTTC. Translation: CAISGGLYNEQFF.

The CDR3 nucleotides are TGCAGCTTGGACAGAAACAATGAGCAGTTCTTC. This gives the protein CSLDRNNEQFF. The V gene is TRBV29-1, the J gene TRBJ2-1; D is perhaps TRBD1 (6 bases). The germline V gene encodes CDR1 SQVTM and CDR2 ANQGSEA. V shed 8 bases and J shed 5 bases, with 10 bases lying between them. The CDR3 consists of 11 residues.

This clonotype has a count of ten or more. This chain connects TRBV4-3 to TRBJ1-4; the D gene is possibly TRBD1 (5 bases). Germline CDR1 LGHNA, CDR2 YSLEER. The CDR3 is made up of 14 amino acids. The V gene lost 0 bases and the J gene lost 8 bases, with 10 bases spanning the gap. The CDR3, as DNA: TGCGCCAGCAGCCAAGAGGGCGGGGGAGAAAAACTGTTTTTT. Protein product: CASSQEGGGEKLFF.

This clonotype was detected many times. The chain employs TRBV6-5 and TRBJ1-4; weak D call: TRBD1 (5 bases). The V end lost 8 bases, the J end lost 6 bases, and 13 bases lay between the germline ends. This CDR3 comprises 13 residues. Germline V gene data show CDR1 as MNHEY and CDR2 as SVGAGI. This CDR3 is CASQGAGHEKLFF. The DNA for the CDR3 is TGTGCCAGCCAAGGGGCTGGTCATGAAAAACTGTTTTTT.

This clonotype was seen repeatedly, ten times or more. This rearrangement joins TRBV6-5 to TRBJ2-7; TRBD2 matches 8 bases. CDR3 length: 16 amino acids. Germline CDR1 MNHEY, CDR2 SVGAGI. V shed 0 bases, J shed 1 base, and the junction held 5 bases outside the gene matches. CDR3 sequence: CASSYSVSGSSYEQYF. The CDR3 nucleotides are TGTGCCAGCAGTTACTCGGTGAGCGGGAGTTCCTACGAGCAGTACTTC.

This clonotype has a count of ten or more. The chain has TRBV6-1 and TRBJ2-3, with 9 bases aligning to TRBD2. Germline assignment: CDR1 MNHNS and CDR2 SASEGT. The CDR3 loop spans 20 amino acids. J lost 1 base, V lost 3 bases, and 17 bases had no gene match. The CDR3 is CASSDSTSAREGLGTDTQYF. The CDR3 bases are TGTGCCAGCAGTGATTCGACTTCTGCGCGGGAGGGCCTGGGCACAGATACGCAGTATTTT.

The chain employs TRBV5-1 and TRBJ2-1, with no clear D. V was pared by 2 bases and J by 5 bases, with 5 bases between. CDR3 size: 12 residues. Per germline, CDR1 SGHRS and CDR2 YFSETQ. CDR3 coding DNA: TGCGCCAGCAGCTTCTCTAACAATGAGCAGTTCTTC. It yields the protein CASSFSNNEQFF. Complete variable domain (other parts from reference TRBV5-1 and TRBJ2-1): KAGVTQTPRYLIKTRGQQVTLSCSPISGHRSVSWYQQTPGQGLQFLFEYFSETQRNKGNFPGRFSGRQFSNSRSEMNVSTLELGDSALYLCASSFSNNEQFFGPGTRLTVL.

This clonotype was counted ten times or more. The chain joins TRBV30 to TRBJ2-7; D is ambiguous. The germline gives CDR1 GTSNPN, CDR2 SVGIG (reference sequence). CDR3 length: 16 amino acids. V lost 0 bases and J lost 6, with 21 bases in between. This CDR3 reads CAWSVLIGPFSGEQYF. CDR3 in DNA: TGTGCCTGGAGTGTACTAATTGGCCCTTTCTCCGGCGAGCAGTACTTC.

This clonotype was seen many times. The chain employs TRBV15 and TRBJ2-1; D may be TRBD1 (5 bases). Germline values: CDR1 LNHNV, CDR2 YYDKDF (reference sequence). V lost 0 bases, J lost 4 bases, and 13 bases lay in between. This CDR3 has 16 residues. Here the CDR3 reads CATSRDPLDTYNEQFF. Here the CDR3 DNA reads TGTGCCACCAGCAGAGATCCCTTGGACACATACAATGAGCAGTTCTTC.

Note on this clonotype: A much larger clone differs by one base, so this may be a read error. V is TRBV7-3 and J is TRBJ2-7; 10 bases map to TRBD2. Looked up from germline, CDR1 is SGHTA and CDR2 is FQGTGA. The CDR3 runs to 17 residues. CDR3 protein: CASSRKDLAGVSYGQYF. Written as DNA, the CDR3 is TGTGCCAGCAGCCGCAAGGATCTAGCGGGAGTTTCCTACGGGCAGTACTTC. Full variable domain (missing parts from reference TRBV7-3 and TRBJ2-7): GAGVSQTPSNKVTEKGKYVELRCDPISGHTALYWYRQSLGQGPEFLIYFQGTGAADDSGLPNDRFFAVRPEGSVSTLKIQRTERGDSAVYLCASSRKDLAGVSYGQYFGPGTRLTVT.

This clonotype showed up many times. The CDR3 region has the DNA TGTGCCAGCAGCCCTGGACGCCCATACACCGGGGAGCTGTTTTTT. It yields the protein CASSPGRPYTGELFF. The chain joins TRBV14 to TRBJ2-2; D is uncertain. This CDR3 region has 15 residues. The germline V and J ends were trimmed by 4 bases and 3 bases, with 12 bases remaining between them. The V gene's germline CDR1 is SGHDN and CDR2 FVKESK. Looking up the rest from reference TRBV14 and TRBJ2-2 gives the full variable domain: EAGVTQFPSHSVIEKGQTVTLRCDPISGHDNLYWYRRVMGKEIKFLLHFVKESKQDESGMPNNRFLAERTGGTYSTLKVQPAELEDSGVYFCASSPGRPYTGELFFGEGSRLTVL.

V is TRBV7-2 and J is TRBJ2-4, with TRBD1 as a possible D gene (6 bases). V was cut by 8 bases and J by 5 bases, with 16 bases left in between. The CDR3 consists of 14 residues. CDR1 and CDR2 from the germline V gene are SGHTA and FQGNSA. Written as DNA, the CDR3 is TGTGCCAGCTGCTGGACAGTGGACGAAAACATTCAGTACTTC. Its protein is CASCWTVDENIQYF.

The table lists this clonotype with many counts. The rearrangement uses TRBV11-2 and TRBJ2-1; D remains unclear. The V gene's germline CDR1 is SGHAT and CDR2 FQNNGV. This CDR3 region has 14 residues. Trimming pared 1 base from V and 4 bases from J, leaving 8 bases between. CDR3 DNA sequence: TGTGCCAGCAGCTTAGCCGACCGGTACAATGAGCAGTTCTTC. Its protein is CASSLADRYNEQFF.

This clonotype was recorded many times. The chain uses TRBV27 and TRBJ1-1, with D uncertain. Trimming cost V 2 bases and J 1 base, with 5 bases left between them. The CDR3 runs to 13 residues. Germline V gives CDR1 MNHEY, CDR2 SMNVEV (reference sequence). The CDR3 DNA reads TGTGCCAGCAGTTTAGTAGGGAACACTGAAGCTTTCTTT. This codes for CASSLVGNTEAFF.

This clonotype has just a few counts. This chain connects TRBV11-2 to TRBJ2-2, with a weak D call TRBD2 (5 bases). V lost 11 bases and J lost 5, with 15 bases in between. The CDR3 spans 13 residues. Germline V CDR1 and CDR2: SGHAT, FQNNGV. The CDR3 coding sequence is TGTGCCGAAACAGCGGTGCGAACCGGGGAGCTGTTTTTT. Its translation: CAETAVRTGELFF.

With respect to this clonotype: Being one base from a much bigger clone, this may be a read error. The chain is built from TRBV27 and TRBJ1-4; weak D call: TRBD1 (5 bases). The CDR3 has 18 amino acids. Germline V gene lookup returns CDR1 MNHEY and CDR2 SMNVEV (reference sequence). The CDR3 loop reads CASSLADLPTGPNEKLVF. Written as DNA, the CDR3 is TGTGCCAGCAGTTTAGCCGACCTCCCCACAGGACCTAATGAAAAACTGGTTTTT.

This clonotype was counted at least ten times. The V gene is TRBV6-2 or TRBV6-3, the J gene TRBJ2-2, with D hard to call. Germline V gene sequence: CDR1 MNHEY, CDR2 SVGEGT. The germline V and J ends were trimmed by 0 bases and 0 bases, with 8 bases remaining between them. The CDR3 is 16 residues long. CDR3 nucleotide sequence: TGTGCCAGCAGTTACTCGGGGTACGCGAACACCGGGGAGCTGTTTTTT. The encoded protein is CASSYSGYANTGELFF.

This clonotype was observed many times. This chain links TRBV6-5 with TRBJ1-4; 9 nucleotides agree with TRBD1. Trimming cost V 6 bases and J 5 bases; bases outside gene matches: 4. CDR3 size: 14 residues. Per germline, CDR1 MNHEY and CDR2 SVGAGI. The CDR3, as DNA: TGTGCCAGCAGCAGGACAGGGGTAAATGAAAAACTGTTTTTT. Translating it yields CASSRTGVNEKLFF.

Comment on this clonotype: One end of the junction does not line up with germline, which may come from a read error. The chain carries TRBV5-4 and TRBJ2-5; D not certain. The germline V gene has CDR1 SGHNT and CDR2 YYREEE (reference sequence). The CDR3 has 16 residues. The CDR3 nucleotides are TGCGCCAGCAGTCCACCGGAATCTGTTAGATCAGAGACCCTGTACTTC. Translated: CASSPPESVRSETLYF.

Worth noting for this clonotype: Possible read error: a much larger clone is one base away. The gene calls are TRBV7-9 and TRBJ1-2; 7 bases align to TRBD1. From germline, CDR1 is SEHNR and CDR2 FQNEAQ (reference sequence). CDR3 size: 14 residues. This chain's CDR3 is CASSLGQGGYGCTF. As DNA, the CDR3 is TGTGCCAGCAGCTTAGGACAGGGTGGCTATGGCTGCACCTTC.

J is TRBJ2-3 and V is TRBV6-5; no firm D call. The V gene lost 0 bases and the J gene lost 5 bases, with 12 bases spanning the gap. This CDR3 contains 15 residues. Germline-derived CDR1 and CDR2 are MNHEY and SVGAGI. CDR3 coding DNA: TGTGCCAGCAGTTACTCCCTGGGCGAGTTAGATACGCAGTATTTT. It codes for CASSYSLGELDTQYF.

For this clonotype: Relative to the germline gene, one junction end is altered; a read error may explain this. The chain uses TRBV7-9 and TRBJ2-2; 7 bases are a match to TRBD1. Germline V gene lookup returns CDR1 SEHNR and CDR2 FQNEAQ (reference sequence). This CDR3 contains 18 residues. The DNA for the CDR3 is TGTACCAGCAGCTTAACCGTTATCCTCGGGACAGACACCGGGGAGCTGTTTTTT. This encodes CTSSLTVILGTDTGELFF. The variable domain in full, with the rest retrieved from reference TRBV7-9 and TRBJ2-2, is DTGVSQNPRHKITKRGQNVTFRCDPISEHNRLYWYRQTLGQGPEFLTYFQNEAQLEKSRLLSDRFSAERPKGSFSTLEIQRTEQGDSAMYLCTSSLTVILGTDTGELFFGEGSRLTVL.